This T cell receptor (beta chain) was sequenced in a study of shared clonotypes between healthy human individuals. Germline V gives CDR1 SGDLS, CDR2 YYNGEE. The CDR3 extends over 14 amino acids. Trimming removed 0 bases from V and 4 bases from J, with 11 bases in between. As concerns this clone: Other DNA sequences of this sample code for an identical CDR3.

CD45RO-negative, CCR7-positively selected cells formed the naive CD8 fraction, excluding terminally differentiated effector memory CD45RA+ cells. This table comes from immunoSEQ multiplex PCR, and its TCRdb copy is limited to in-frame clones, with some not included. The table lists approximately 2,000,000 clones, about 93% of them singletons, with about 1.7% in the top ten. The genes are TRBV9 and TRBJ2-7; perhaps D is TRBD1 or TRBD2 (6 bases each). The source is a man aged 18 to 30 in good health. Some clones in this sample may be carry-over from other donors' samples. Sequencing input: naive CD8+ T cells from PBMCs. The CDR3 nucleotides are TGTGCCAGCAGCGTAGGTGGAGGGGGGTACGAGCAGTACTTC. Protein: CASSVGGGGYEQYF.